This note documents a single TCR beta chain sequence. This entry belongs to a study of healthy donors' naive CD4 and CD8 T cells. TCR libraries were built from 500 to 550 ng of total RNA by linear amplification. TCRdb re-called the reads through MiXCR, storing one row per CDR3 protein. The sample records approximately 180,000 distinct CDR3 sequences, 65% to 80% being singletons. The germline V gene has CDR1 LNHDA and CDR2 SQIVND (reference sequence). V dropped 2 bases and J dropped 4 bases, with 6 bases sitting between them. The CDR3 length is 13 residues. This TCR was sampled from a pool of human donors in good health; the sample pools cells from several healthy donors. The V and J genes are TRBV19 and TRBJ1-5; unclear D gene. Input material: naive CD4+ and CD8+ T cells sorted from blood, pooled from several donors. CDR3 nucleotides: TGTGCCAGTAGTATACAGGCTAATCAGCCCCAGCATTTT. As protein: CASSIQANQPQHF. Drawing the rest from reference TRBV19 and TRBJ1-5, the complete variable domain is DGGITQSPKYLFRKEGQNVTLSCEQNLNHDAMYWYRQDPGQGLRLIYYSQIVNDFQKGDIAEGYSVSREKKESFPLTVTSAQKNPTAFYLCASSIQANQPQHFGDGTRLSIL.